A selection of T cell receptor beta chains follows, all from one sample in a study of radiotherapy plus CTLA-4 blockade in lung cancer. Using immunoSEQ multiplex PCR, the repertoire was profiled, and TCRdb retains in-frame clones only, with some absent. The table has roughly 58,000 clones, approximately 80% seen once. The sequenced sample was peripheral blood, obtained from a patient treated with radiotherapy plus ipilimumab. The origin of the receptors is a human donor with non-small cell lung cancer whose response to radiotherapy plus ipilimumab could not be evaluated. Both conserved end residues are part of each CDR3. The D gene is left open where the match is weak. Where a row states a size, it is once, few, many or the class of an expanded clone; other rows omit it.

j_gene: TRBJ2-1
d_gene: TRBD2
len: 14
abundance: -
v_gene: TRBV28
CDR3aa: CASRRTGGNNEQFF
CDR3nt: TGTGCCAGCAGAAGAACGGGAGGAAACAATGAGCAGTTCTTC

j_gene: TRBJ1-5
d_gene: -
len: 17
abundance: -
v_gene: TRBV19
CDR3aa: CASSRFGQGNSNQPQHF
CDR3nt: TGTGCCAGTAGCCGTTTCGGGCAGGGCAATAGCAATCAGCCCCAGCATTTT

j_gene: TRBJ2-7
d_gene: -
len: 13
abundance: -
v_gene: TRBV7-2
CDR3aa: CASSPRSRGEQYF
CDR3nt: TGTGCCAGCAGCCCTCGGTCCCGAGGGGAGCAGTACTTC

j_gene: TRBJ1-2
d_gene: TRBD1
len: 15
abundance: -
v_gene: TRBV7-9
CDR3aa: CASSLEEGADYGYTF
CDR3nt: TGTGCCAGCAGCTTAGAAGAGGGGGCAGACTATGGCTACACCTTC

j_gene: TRBJ1-5
d_gene: TRBD1
len: 16
abundance: -
v_gene: TRBV4-1
CDR3aa: CASSLTPGQGGQPQHF
CDR3nt: TGCGCCAGCAGCCTCACCCCCGGACAGGGAGGTCAGCCCCAGCATTTT

j_gene: TRBJ1-2
d_gene: -
len: 15
abundance: medium-sized
v_gene: TRBV19
CDR3aa: CASRNRPPLSYGYTF
CDR3nt: TGTGCCAGTAGAAACAGGCCTCCTCTAAGCTATGGCTACACCTTC

j_gene: TRBJ2-7
d_gene: TRBD2
len: 16
abundance: -
v_gene: TRBV7-2
CDR3aa: CASSAGLAGGSYEQYF
CDR3nt: TGTGCCAGCAGTGCGGGACTAGCGGGGGGCTCCTACGAGCAGTACTTC

j_gene: TRBJ1-2
d_gene: TRBD1
len: 16
abundance: -
v_gene: TRBV18
CDR3aa: CASSPSQGALNYGYTF
CDR3nt: TGTGCCAGCTCACCATCACAGGGGGCGCTTAACTATGGCTACACCTTC

j_gene: TRBJ1-1
d_gene: TRBD1
len: 14
abundance: -
v_gene: TRBV6-1
CDR3aa: CASSPQGQVVEAFF
CDR3nt: TGTGCCAGCAGTCCGCAGGGACAGGTCGTCGAAGCTTTCTTT

j_gene: TRBJ2-3
d_gene: TRBD2
len: 16
abundance: -
v_gene: TRBV7-2
CDR3aa: CASSQLRGVRADTQYF
CDR3nt: TGTGCCAGCAGCCAGCTCCGGGGGGTGAGGGCAGATACGCAGTATTTT

j_gene: TRBJ2-7
d_gene: TRBD2
len: 15
abundance: -
v_gene: TRBV7-2
CDR3aa: CASSFGIAGGYEQYF
CDR3nt: TGTGCCAGCAGCTTTGGGATAGCGGGAGGCTACGAGCAGTACTTC

j_gene: TRBJ1-1
d_gene: -
len: 19
abundance: -
v_gene: TRBV5-1
CDR3aa: CASSSPQGKGGLMNTEAFF
CDR3nt: TGCGCCAGCAGCTCCCCTCAGGGAAAAGGGGGTTTGATGAACACTGAAGCTTTCTTT

j_gene: TRBJ2-5
d_gene: TRBD2
len: 16
abundance: -
v_gene: TRBV7-2
CDR3aa: CASSGASGGAGETQYF
CDR3nt: TGTGCCAGCAGCGGGGCTAGCGGGGGGGCGGGAGAGACCCAGTACTTC

j_gene: TRBJ1-6
d_gene: -
len: 14
abundance: once
v_gene: TRBV7-9
CDR3aa: CASSSGNYNSPLHF
CDR3nt: TGTGCCAGCAGCTCGGGAAATTATAATTCACCCCTCCACTTT

j_gene: TRBJ2-5
d_gene: -
len: 15
abundance: -
v_gene: TRBV5-1
CDR3aa: CASSLALESQETQYF
CDR3nt: TGCGCCAGCAGCTTGGCCCTGGAGAGCCAAGAGACCCAGTACTTC

j_gene: TRBJ1-4
d_gene: -
len: 15
abundance: few
v_gene: TRBV5-6
CDR3aa: CASSLGLNRDGKLFF
CDR3nt: TGTGCCAGCAGCTTGGGCCTTAACAGGGACGGAAAACTGTTTTTT

j_gene: TRBJ1-1
d_gene: -
len: 16
abundance: -
v_gene: TRBV4-1
CDR3aa: CASSQVSYRANTEAFF
CDR3nt: TGCGCCAGCAGCCAAGTATCCTACAGAGCGAACACTGAAGCTTTCTTT

j_gene: TRBJ1-3
d_gene: TRBD1
len: 17
abundance: -
v_gene: TRBV27
CDR3aa: CASSPRTGQRGGNTIYF
CDR3nt: TGTGCCAGCAGTCCTCGGACAGGGCAAAGAGGTGGAAACACCATATATTTT

j_gene: TRBJ2-7
d_gene: -
len: 15
abundance: once
v_gene: TRBV11-2
CDR3aa: CASSPGPGTTYEQYF
CDR3nt: TGTGCCAGCAGCCCTGGGCCGGGGACAACCTACGAGCAGTACTTC

j_gene: TRBJ2-3
d_gene: -
len: 15
abundance: -
v_gene: TRBV15
CDR3aa: CATSADRAGFDTQYF
CDR3nt: TGTGCCACCAGCGCCGACAGGGCGGGGTTCGATACGCAGTATTTT

j_gene: TRBJ2-1
d_gene: TRBD1
len: 14
abundance: -
v_gene: TRBV7-2
CDR3aa: CASTPGQHYNEQFF
CDR3nt: TGTGCCAGCACCCCGGGACAGCACTACAATGAGCAGTTCTTC

j_gene: TRBJ2-1
d_gene: TRBD1
len: 14
abundance: -
v_gene: TRBV19
CDR3aa: CASSRHRGYNEQFF
CDR3nt: TGTGCCAGTAGTAGGCACAGGGGATACAATGAGCAGTTCTTC

j_gene: TRBJ2-2
d_gene: TRBD1
len: 15
abundance: -
v_gene: TRBV19
CDR3aa: CASSHRGTLTGELFF
CDR3nt: TGTGCCAGTAGTCACAGGGGGACCCTCACCGGGGAGCTGTTTTTT

j_gene: TRBJ2-5
d_gene: TRBD1
len: 15
abundance: -
v_gene: TRBV10-1
CDR3aa: CASSESGTGAKTQYF
CDR3nt: TGCGCCAGCAGTGAGTCGGGGACAGGGGCGAAGACCCAGTACTTC

j_gene: TRBJ1-1
d_gene: TRBD1
len: 20
abundance: -
v_gene: TRBV7-6
CDR3aa: CASSSSPPGQGASLFTEAFF
CDR3nt: TGTGCCAGCAGCTCCTCTCCCCCGGGACAGGGGGCTTCGTTGTTCACTGAAGCTTTCTTT

j_gene: TRBJ1-1
d_gene: -
len: 13
abundance: -
v_gene: TRBV6-6
CDR3aa: CAIRGEITTEAFF
CDR3nt: TGTGCCATCCGGGGGGAGATAACAACTGAAGCTTTCTTT

j_gene: TRBJ2-1
d_gene: -
len: 11
abundance: -
v_gene: TRBV28
CDR3aa: CASSLIDEQFF
CDR3nt: TGTGCCAGCAGTTTAATAGATGAGCAGTTCTTC

j_gene: TRBJ1-1
d_gene: TRBD1
len: 14
abundance: -
v_gene: TRBV15
CDR3aa: CATDTGGAGTEAFF
CDR3nt: TGTGCCACGGATACAGGGGGCGCAGGGACTGAAGCTTTCTTT

j_gene: TRBJ2-5
d_gene: -
len: 12
abundance: -
v_gene: TRBV5-4
CDR3aa: CASSVRGETQYF
CDR3nt: TGTGCCAGCTCGGTCCGGGGGGAGACCCAGTACTTC

j_gene: TRBJ2-2
d_gene: -
len: 13
abundance: -
v_gene: TRBV5-1
CDR3aa: CASSSQNTGELFF
CDR3nt: TGCGCCAGCAGCTCCCAGAACACCGGGGAGCTGTTTTTT

j_gene: TRBJ2-5
d_gene: -
len: 13
abundance: -
v_gene: TRBV21-1
CDR3aa: CASSTTGTETQYF
CDR3nt: TGTGCCAGCAGCACCACAGGAACAGAGACCCAGTACTTC

j_gene: TRBJ2-3
d_gene: TRBD2
len: 16
abundance: -
v_gene: TRBV7-2
CDR3aa: CASSLQAGGSTDTQYF
CDR3nt: TGTGCCAGCAGCCTCCAAGCGGGAGGTAGCACAGATACGCAGTATTTT

j_gene: TRBJ1-3
d_gene: -
len: 15
abundance: -
v_gene: TRBV7-9
CDR3aa: CASSLGQSSGNTIYF
CDR3nt: TGTGCCAGCAGCTTAGGACAGAGCTCTGGAAACACCATATATTTT

j_gene: TRBJ1-5
d_gene: TRBD1
len: 16
abundance: once
v_gene: TRBV6-6
CDR3aa: CASSLPPGQGNQPQHF
CDR3nt: TGTGCCAGCAGTCTTCCACCGGGACAGGGGAATCAGCCCCAGCATTTT

j_gene: TRBJ2-7
d_gene: TRBD1
len: 13
abundance: -
v_gene: TRBV2
CDR3aa: CASNGQGRYEQYF
CDR3nt: TGTGCCAGCAACGGACAGGGACGCTACGAGCAGTACTTC

j_gene: TRBJ1-5
d_gene: TRBD1
len: 12
abundance: -
v_gene: TRBV28
CDR3aa: CASKQGGQPQHF
CDR3nt: TGTGCCAGCAAGCAGGGGGGTCAGCCCCAGCATTTT

j_gene: TRBJ2-3
d_gene: TRBD2
len: 17
abundance: -
v_gene: TRBV11-2
CDR3aa: CASSLTSASTSTDTQYF
CDR3nt: TGTGCCAGCAGCTTGACTAGCGCTTCCACCAGCACAGATACGCAGTATTTT

j_gene: TRBJ1-1
d_gene: -
len: 13
abundance: -
v_gene: TRBV19
CDR3aa: CASSTTGRAEAFF
CDR3nt: TGTGCCAGTAGTACTACAGGGCGGGCTGAAGCTTTCTTT

j_gene: TRBJ2-7
d_gene: TRBD2
len: 15
abundance: -
v_gene: TRBV28
CDR3aa: CASSLAGDGRYEQYF
CDR3nt: TGTGCCAGCAGTTTGGCGGGGGATGGTAGGTACGAGCAGTACTTC

j_gene: TRBJ1-1
d_gene: -
len: 12
abundance: once
v_gene: TRBV4-1
CDR3aa: CASSPNRIEAFF
CDR3nt: TGCGCCAGCAGCCCTAACAGGATCGAAGCTTTCTTT

j_gene: TRBJ1-1
d_gene: -
len: 20
abundance: -
v_gene: TRBV5-1
CDR3aa: CASSLAQLTGGWRLNTEAFF
CDR3nt: TGCGCCAGCAGCTTGGCCCAGTTGACGGGTGGGTGGAGGCTGAACACTGAAGCTTTCTTT

j_gene: TRBJ2-1
d_gene: -
len: 13
abundance: -
v_gene: TRBV11-3
CDR3aa: CASSSTSYNEQFF
CDR3nt: TGTGCCAGCAGCTCCACTTCCTACAATGAGCAGTTCTTC

j_gene: TRBJ2-5
d_gene: -
len: 14
abundance: -
v_gene: TRBV2
CDR3aa: CASPGSISTETQYF
CDR3nt: TGTGCCAGCCCGGGGAGCATCTCCACAGAGACCCAGTACTTC

j_gene: TRBJ1-5
d_gene: TRBD1
len: 15
abundance: -
v_gene: TRBV2
CDR3aa: CASSGQGSGNQPQHF
CDR3nt: TGTGCCAGCAGTGGACAGGGGTCGGGCAATCAGCCCCAGCATTTT

j_gene: TRBJ2-7
d_gene: -
len: 13
abundance: -
v_gene: TRBV2
CDR3aa: CASNYKLSYEQYF
CDR3nt: TGTGCCAGCAACTACAAACTCTCCTACGAGCAGTACTTC